The 25 T cell receptor beta chains given below trace back to one sample, sequenced in a study of cytomegalovirus exposure and HLA in healthy donors. It was with 60 Vbeta and 13 Jbeta primers that the PCR ran. Produced via immunoSEQ multiplex PCR; TCRdb's table is partial and in-frame only. The table includes about 75,000 clones, about 79% detected once. The sample comprised PBMCs. The receptors come from a man between 65 and 80 years old in good health and CMV-seropositive.

The chain uses TRBV7-2 and TRBJ1-4, with 11 bases matching TRBD1. The CDR3 length is 16 residues. Unmatched junction bases numbered 8, after V lost 3 bases and J lost 8 bases. Germline CDR1 SGHTA, CDR2 FQGNSA. CDR3 DNA sequence: TGTGCCAGCAGCTTTACCGGACAGGGGGCGATGGAAAAACTGTTTTTT. It codes for CASSFTGQGAMEKLFF.

The gene calls are TRBV28 and TRBJ2-5; 10 bases map to TRBD2. Germline V gene data show CDR1 as MDHEN and CDR2 as SYDVKM. The CDR3 covers 19 residues. V lost 6 bases, J lost 0 bases, and 16 bases stayed unmatched. The CDR3, as DNA: TGTGCCAGCAGCCCATCCCGGACTAGCGGAGCCCCGTACCAAGAGACCCAGTACTTC. Protein: CASSPSRTSGAPYQETQYF.

The rearrangement uses TRBV2 and TRBJ2-3, with a tentative D call TRBD1 (6 bases). There are 12 residues in the CDR3. Trimming took 5 bases from V and 5 from J, leaving 8 bases between them. The V gene's germline CDR1 is SNHLY and CDR2 FYNNEI. The CDR3 DNA follows: TGTGCCAGCAGTTTAGGGGGAGATACGCAGTATTTT. It encodes CASSLGGDTQYF.

The table lists this clone with a count of one. In nucleotides, the CDR3 is TGTGCCAGCAGCTACCAGGGTGACCTGTATTTT. Its translation: CASSYQGDLYF. The chain is built from TRBV6-5 and TRBJ2-3, with D possibly matching TRBD1 (5 bases). Germline CDR1 reads MNHEY; CDR2 reads SVGAGI. Trimming took off 6 bases at V and 14 bases at J, with 15 bases between the two ends. The CDR3 totals 11 residues.

This clone has a handful of counts. This rearrangement joins TRBV7-3 to TRBJ2-5; D gene unclear. Germline values: CDR1 SGHTA, CDR2 FQGTGA. The CDR3 is 13 amino acids. V shed 2 bases and J shed 2 bases, with 6 bases lying between them. The DNA of the CDR3 is TGTGCCAGCAGCTTAGGCGGTCAAGAGACCCAGTACTTC. Protein product: CASSLGGQETQYF.

This chain connects TRBV5-1 to TRBJ2-2; perhaps TRBD2 as D (5 bases). This CDR3 is built from 16 residues. Germline V gene lookup returns CDR1 SGHRS and CDR2 YFSETQ. With 4 bases removed from V and 4 bases from J, the gap between germline ends came to 17 bases. CDR3 sequence reads: CASSPGRGYATGELFF. The CDR3 DNA sequence: TGCGCCAGCAGCCCGGGGAGAGGATACGCCACCGGGGAGCTGTTTTTT.

The chain employs TRBV5-4 and TRBJ2-3, with 9 positions matching TRBD1. Looked up from germline, CDR1 is SGHNT and CDR2 is YYREEE (reference sequence). There are 16 residues in the CDR3. Germline trimming cut 4 bases from V and 4 bases from J; bases unmatched to any gene: 10. The DNA of the CDR3 is TGTGCCAGCAGCAAGGAGGGACAGGGCGTCTCAGATACGCAGTATTTT. Translation gives CASSKEGQGVSDTQYF.

The chain is built from TRBV27 and TRBJ1-2, with a tentative D call TRBD1 (5 bases). This CDR3 has 13 amino acids. Trimming pared 5 bases from V and 7 bases from J, leaving 14 bases between. CDR1 is MNHEY, CDR2 SMNVEV, per germline (reference sequence). CDR3 sequence: CASSGGNRFGYTF. CDR3 DNA sequence: TGTGCCAGCAGTGGGGGGAATCGGTTTGGCTACACCTTC.

The chain combines TRBV5-1 with TRBJ2-1; 9 positions agree with TRBD1. There are 15 residues in the CDR3. Germline V gives CDR1 SGHRS, CDR2 YFSETQ. J was trimmed by 3 bases and V by 2 bases; bases with no gene match: 3. The CDR3 is CASSFATGGYNEQFF. CDR3 bases: TGCGCCAGCAGCTTTGCGACAGGGGGCTACAATGAGCAGTTCTTC.

CDR3 region: CASSEYRVTRSGSYEQYF. CDR3 DNA sequence: TGTGCCAGCAGTGAATACCGGGTAACCAGGTCGGGGTCGTACGAGCAGTACTTC. The gene calls are TRBV6-1 and TRBJ2-7; possibly TRBD2 for D (5 bases). With 2 bases removed from V and 4 bases from J, the gap between germline ends came to 24 bases. Per the germline V gene, CDR1 is MNHNS and CDR2 is SASEGT. The CDR3 totals 18 residues.

The chain is built from TRBV11-2 and TRBJ2-5; tentatively, D is TRBD1 (6 bases). There are 16 residues in the CDR3. Trimming shortened V by 1 base and J by 4 bases, and 16 bases separated the two germline ends. In germline, CDR1 is SGHAT, CDR2 FQNNGV. CDR3 nucleotide sequence: TGTGCCAGCAGCTTAGGAGGTAACAGGGATGGAGAGACCCAGTACTTC. This gives the protein CASSLGGNRDGETQYF. The full variable domain, rest sourced from reference TRBV11-2 and TRBJ2-5, is EAGVAQSPRYKIIEKRQSVAFWCNPISGHATLYWYQQILGQGPKLLIQFQNNGVVDDSQLPKDRFSAERLKGVDSTLKIQPAKLEDSAVYLCASSLGGNRDGETQYFGPGTRLLVL.

Comments on this clone: Other DNA sequences from this sample encode an identical CDR3 as well. This rearrangement joins TRBV5-1 to TRBJ2-6; D unresolved. V was pared by 0 bases and J by 1 base, with 8 bases between. Germline CDR1 is SGHRS and CDR2 is YFSETQ. The CDR3 has 16 amino acids. The CDR3 bases are TGCGCCAGCAGCTTGGGGCTGGTTTCTGGGGCCAACGTCCTGACTTTC. Translation gives CASSLGLVSGANVLTF. The entire variable domain, with the rest obtained from reference TRBV5-1 and TRBJ2-6, is as follows: KAGVTQTPRYLIKTRGQQVTLSCSPISGHRSVSWYQQTPGQGLQFLFEYFSETQRNKGNFPGRFSGRQFSNSRSEMNVSTLELGDSALYLCASSLGLVSGANVLTFGAGSRLTVL.

This chain links TRBV11-2 with TRBJ2-3; perhaps TRBD1 as D (6 bases). Germline V gene lookup returns CDR1 SGHAT and CDR2 FQNNGV. This CDR3 is built from 16 residues. Trimming removed 1 base from V and 0 bases from J, with 11 bases in between. Written as DNA, the CDR3 is TGTGCCAGCAGCTTAGGAGGACAGACTAGCACAGATACGCAGTATTTT. Translating it yields CASSLGGQTSTDTQYF.

The chain uses TRBV6-5 and TRBJ2-7; the D is unclear. Deletions cut 5 bases from V and 3 bases from J, with 8 bases between. The CDR3 runs 12 residues. Germline CDR1 and CDR2: MNHEY and SVGAGI. The CDR3 spells CASSGGGYEQYF. The CDR3 region has the DNA TGTGCCAGCAGTGGCGGCGGCTACGAGCAGTACTTC.

The gene calls are TRBV6-5 and TRBJ2-6; D is possibly TRBD2 (5 bases). Germline V gives CDR1 MNHEY, CDR2 SVGAGI. The CDR3 runs to 16 residues. The V end lost 0 bases, the J end lost 2 bases, and 8 bases lay between the germline ends. The CDR3 loop is CASSYSPGAGANVLTF. The CDR3 DNA is TGTGCCAGCAGTTACTCGCCCGGGGCTGGGGCCAACGTCCTGACTTTC.

The V call is TRBV18, the J call TRBJ1-4; D gene uncertain. Trimming stripped 5 bases from V and 7 bases from J, with 11 bases between. Germline CDR1 reads KGHSH; CDR2 reads LQKENI. The CDR3 covers 13 residues. This chain's CDR3 is CASSTTSGEKLFF. The DNA of the CDR3 is TGTGCCAGCTCAACAACCAGCGGTGAAAAACTGTTTTTT.

The rearrangement links TRBV5-6 to TRBJ2-1, with TRBD2 matching 14 bases. Germline trimming cut 1 base from V and 10 bases from J; bases unmatched to any gene: 7. This CDR3 region has 16 residues. From germline, CDR1 is SGHDT and CDR2 YYEEEE. The CDR3 DNA is TGTGCCAGCAGCTTGTCCGGGACTAGCGGGAGATGGGAGCAGTTCTTC. Translation gives CASSLSGTSGRWEQFF.

The CDR3 sequence: CARSLGGNRGGGNGYTF. The CDR3 DNA is TGTGCCAGAAGCTTAGGTGGAAACAGGGGCGGCGGAAATGGCTACACCTTC. The rearrangement links TRBV5-3 to TRBJ1-2, with 7 bases that match TRBD1. TRBV5-3 carries the ORF label, with uncertain function. The CDR3 is made up of 17 amino acids. The V and J ends lost 2 bases and 6 bases, in that order; junction bases with no gene match: 16.

The genes are TRBV2 and TRBJ2-3; 9 bases match TRBD2. The germline gives CDR1 SNHLY, CDR2 FYNNEI. The CDR3 length is 15 residues. J was trimmed by 4 bases and V by 5 bases; bases with no gene match: 7. The CDR3 region has the DNA TGTGCCAGCAGTAGGGTAGCGGGAGCGGCAGATACGCAGTATTTT. This gives the protein CASSRVAGAADTQYF.

The sample holds a few counts of this clone. This CDR3 is CASSVNFPGSYNEQFF. CDR3 in DNA: TGTGCCAGCAGTGTTAATTTTCCGGGGTCCTACAATGAGCAGTTCTTC. This rearrangement joins TRBV2 to TRBJ2-1, with a weak D call TRBD2 (5 bases). V lost 4 bases, J lost 1 base, and 14 bases lay in between. The length of the CDR3 is 16 residues. Germline CDR1 reads SNHLY; CDR2 reads FYNNEI.

This clone showed up just a few times. The chain is built from TRBV5-1 and TRBJ2-5; 7 nucleotides align to TRBD1. The CDR3 runs to 15 residues. The germline V gene encodes CDR1 SGHRS and CDR2 YFSETQ. J was trimmed by 1 base and V by 0 bases; bases with no gene match: 3. CDR3 in amino acids: CASSLGGQPQETQYF. The CDR3 DNA reads as TGCGCCAGCAGCTTGGGGGGACAGCCCCAAGAGACCCAGTACTTC.

The chain combines TRBV28 with TRBJ1-2, with D unresolved. Deletions cut 6 bases from V and 8 bases from J, with 19 bases between. CDR3 size: 14 residues. Germline CDR1 reads MDHEN; CDR2 reads SYDVKM. The DNA for the CDR3 is TGTGCCAGCAGCATACCCGGGATTGACGGCGGCTACACCTTC. It yields the protein CASSIPGIDGGYTF.

The rearrangement uses TRBV5-6 and TRBJ2-7; 14 bases are a match to TRBD2. The germline V gene has CDR1 SGHDT and CDR2 YYEEEE. The CDR3 consists of 17 residues. Germline trimming cut 4 bases from V and 3 bases from J; bases unmatched to any gene: 9. CDR3 DNA sequence: TGTGCCAGCAGCGGCCCGAGACTAGCGGGGGGGCTCTACGAGCAGTACTTC. This encodes CASSGPRLAGGLYEQYF.

The chain recombines TRBV4-2 with TRBJ2-1; D is perhaps TRBD2 (6 bases). The V end lost 0 bases, the J end lost 5 bases, and 14 bases lay between the germline ends. The CDR3 covers 16 residues. From germline, CDR1 is LGHNA and CDR2 YNFKEQ. In DNA form, the CDR3 reads TGTGCCAGCAGCCAAGAAGAACTAGCAGCCAACAATGAGCAGTTCTTC. Translating it yields CASSQEELAANNEQFF.

The V gene is TRBV10-3, the J gene TRBJ1-5; 8 bases map to TRBD1. The CDR3 spans 13 residues. CDR1 ENHRY and CDR2 SYGVKD come from the germline V gene. Trimming cost V 11 bases and J 5 bases; bases outside gene matches: 8. The CDR3 sequence is CASTGQADQPQHF. The CDR3 DNA sequence: TGTGCCTCAACGGGACAGGCTGATCAGCCCCAGCATTTT.